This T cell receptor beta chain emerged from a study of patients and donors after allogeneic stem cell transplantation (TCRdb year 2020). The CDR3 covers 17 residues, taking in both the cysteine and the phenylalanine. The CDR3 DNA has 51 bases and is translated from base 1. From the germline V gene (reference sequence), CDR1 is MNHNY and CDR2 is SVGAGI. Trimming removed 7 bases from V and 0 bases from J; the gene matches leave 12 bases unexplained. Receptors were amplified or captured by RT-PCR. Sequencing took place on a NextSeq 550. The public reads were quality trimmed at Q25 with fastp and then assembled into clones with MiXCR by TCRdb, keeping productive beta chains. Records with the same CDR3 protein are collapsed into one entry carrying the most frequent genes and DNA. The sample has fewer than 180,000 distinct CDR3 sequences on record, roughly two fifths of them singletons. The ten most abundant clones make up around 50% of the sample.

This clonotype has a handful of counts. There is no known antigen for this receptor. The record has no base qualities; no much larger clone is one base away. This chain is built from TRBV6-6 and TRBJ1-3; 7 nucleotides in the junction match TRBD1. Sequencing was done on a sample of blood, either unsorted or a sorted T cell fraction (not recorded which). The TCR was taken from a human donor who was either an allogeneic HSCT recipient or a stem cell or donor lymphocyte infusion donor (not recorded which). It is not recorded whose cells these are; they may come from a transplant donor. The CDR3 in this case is CASTNMGWDSSGNTIYF. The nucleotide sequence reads TGTGCCAGCACAAACATGGGCTGGGACAGCTCTGGAAACACCATATATTTT.